The 13 T cell receptor beta chains presented below share a single source sample, sequenced in a study of blood T cell repertoires in COVID-19. The repertoire was sequenced with immunoSEQ multiplex PCR; TCRdb's copy has only in-frame clones and lacks some. The sample records tens of thousands of clones, 85% to 90% being singletons. Input material: peripheral blood. The receptors here all came from a woman of 80 years or more with active COVID-19.

The CDR3 here is CASSQEQSSTDTQYF. The CDR3 DNA reads as TGCGCCAGCAGCCAAGAACAGTCTAGCACAGATACGCAGTATTTT. J is TRBJ2-3 and V is TRBV4-1; D gene ambiguous. The germline V gene has CDR1 MGHRA and CDR2 YSYEKL. This CDR3 has 15 residues. The V end lost 0 bases, the J end lost 0 bases, and 7 bases lay between the germline ends.

V and J are TRBV7-2 and TRBJ2-2; 11 bases fit TRBD2. CDR1 SGHTA and CDR2 FQGNSA come from the germline V gene. V trimming: 5 bases; J trimming: 1 base; junction bases outside the gene matches: 3. The CDR3 runs 16 residues. The CDR3 DNA sequence: TGTGCCAGCAGCATCACTAGCGGGGGGAACACCGGGGAGCTGTTTTTT. Amino acids: CASSITSGGNTGELFF.

The genes are TRBV12-5 and TRBJ1-4; D ambiguous. Germline assignment: CDR1 LGHNT and CDR2 FRNRAP. The CDR3 runs 15 residues. V was cut by 2 bases and J by 2 bases, with 9 bases left in between. The DNA for the CDR3 is TGTGCTAGTGGTTTGTGGATAGCGACTAATGAAAAACTGTTTTTT. It is translated as CASGLWIATNEKLFF.

V and J are TRBV21-1 and TRBJ1-1; the table's TRBD1 call for D was not verified on the DNA. TRBV21-1 is described as a pseudogene. This CDR3 is built from 15 residues. CDR3 in amino acids: CASSNDRGEGTEAFF. DNA for the CDR3: TGTGCCAGCAGCAATGACAGGGGTGAGGGCACTGAAGCTTTCTTT.

The table lists this clone with a count of one. V usage is TRBV6-2 or TRBV6-3 and J usage is TRBJ2-4; 11 bases line up with TRBD1. The germline gives CDR1 MNHEY, CDR2 SVGEGT. V shed 5 bases, J shed 0 bases, and the junction held 9 bases outside the gene matches. CDR3 length equals 18 residues. The CDR3 loop reads CASSPWTGGPLAKNIQYF. Written as DNA, the CDR3 is TGTGCCAGCAGTCCGTGGACAGGGGGCCCTCTAGCCAAAAACATTCAGTACTTC.

The rearrangement uses TRBV6-5 and TRBJ2-5; TRBD2 matches at 7 bases. The V and J ends lost 7 bases and 1 base, in that order; junction bases with no gene match: 3. In germline, CDR1 is MNHEY, CDR2 SVGAGI. The CDR3 extends over 13 amino acids. The chain's CDR3 is CASIAGVQETQYF. CDR3 DNA: TGTGCCAGCATCGCGGGAGTCCAAGAGACCCAGTACTTC.

CDR3 nucleotides: TGCGCCAGCAGCCAAGATTTACAGGGGGACAGCCGAACCTACGAGCAGTACTTC. Translating gives CASSQDLQGDSRTYEQYF. The genes are TRBV4-1 and TRBJ2-7, with 8 bases fitting TRBD1. From germline, CDR1 is MGHRA and CDR2 YSYEKL. The CDR3 has 18 residues. The V and J ends lost 0 bases and 2 bases, in that order; junction bases with no gene match: 12.

In this sample, this clone turned up once. The chain carries TRBV6-2 or TRBV6-3 and TRBJ2-7, with D perhaps TRBD1 (6 bases). CDR1 is MNHEY, CDR2 SVGEGT, per germline. This CDR3 comprises 14 residues. Trimming took 0 bases from V and 2 from J, leaving 8 bases between them. In DNA form, the CDR3 reads TGTGCCAGCAGTTACTCTACAGGGCCCTACGAGCAGTACTTC. The encoded protein is CASSYSTGPYEQYF.

The chain couples TRBV4-3 to TRBJ2-1; the match to TRBD2 covers 7 bases. This CDR3 region has 14 residues. V dropped 0 bases and J dropped 6; count of bases not matched to a gene: 2. Germline-derived CDR1 and CDR2 are LGHNA and YSLEER. In DNA, the CDR3 is TGCGCCAGCAGCCAAGAAGCTAGCGGCAATGAGCAGTTCTTC. Translated, it gives CASSQEASGNEQFF.

The V gene is TRBV24-1, the J gene TRBJ2-1, with TRBD1 identical over 10 bases. This CDR3 is 18 amino acids long. Germline CDR1 is KGHDR and CDR2 is SFDVKD. After removal of 12 bases from V and 7 bases from J, the junction contained 23 bases not matched to a gene. CDR3 in DNA: TGTGCCGCCTCCGGGGGGACAGGGGCCGGGGGGGCGAGAAATGAGCAGTTCTTC. Translated, it gives CAASGGTGAGGARNEQFF.

The rearrangement uses TRBV19 and TRBJ1-4; weak D call: TRBD1 (6 bases). This CDR3 has 15 amino acids. Per germline, CDR1 LNHDA and CDR2 SQIVND (reference sequence). Trimming pared 2 bases from V and 7 bases from J, leaving 14 bases between. CDR3 nucleotide sequence: TGTGCCAGTAGTATACCGGCAGGGGTGACTGAAAAACTGTTTTTT. Translation gives CASSIPAGVTEKLFF.

The chain links TRBV6-5 to TRBJ2-7; D perhaps matches TRBD1 (6 bases). CDR1 is MNHEY, CDR2 SVGAGI, per germline. The V end was cut by 6 bases, the J end by 6 bases, with 18 bases between. This CDR3 contains 14 residues. The CDR3 loop is CASSHPEQGSEQYF. CDR3 bases: TGTGCCAGCAGCCACCCGGAACAGGGCTCCGAGCAGTACTTC.

The V and J genes are TRBV7-2 and TRBJ2-5, with D tentatively TRBD2 (6 bases). CDR1 and CDR2 from the germline V gene are SGHTA and FQGNSA. V lost 5 bases to trimming and J lost 2 bases, with 21 bases between them. The CDR3 loop spans 17 amino acids. CDR3: CASSTTPRSGWQETQYF. Here the CDR3 DNA reads TGTGCCAGCAGCACAACCCCCCGTAGCGGATGGCAAGAGACCCAGTACTTC. Using reference TRBV7-2 and TRBJ2-5 for the parts outside the CDR3, the full variable domain is GAGVSQSPSNKVTEKGKDVELRCDPISGHTALYWYRQSLGQGLEFLIYFQGNSAPDKSGLPSDRFSAERTGGSVSTLTIQRTQQEDSAVYLCASSTTPRSGWQETQYFGPGTRLLVL.